This T cell receptor (beta chain) was sequenced during a study of tumor-infiltrating lymphocytes in primary liver carcinoma. The wider study: The patients had histopathologically diagnosed primary liver carcinoma, and their disease was treated by surgical resection. Study outcomes and limitations: A significantly higher top-250-clone fraction was recorded for tumors than for blood (p = 0.039).

Starting material of around 460 ng total RNA yielded TCR beta cDNA via a constant-region primer. Amplification in three nested multiplex PCR rounds with slightly modified ARM-PCR gave rise to TCR beta libraries. A C-beta reverse primer and TRBV1-TRBV30 forward primers served in each of the first two PCR rounds, at 9 to 11 cycles apiece. TCRdb ran MiXCR on the multiplex PCR reads and lists one entry per CDR3 protein. This sample yields hundreds of thousands of distinct CDR3 sequences, of which approximately 65% are seen a single time; roughly 9% belongs to the top ten. Germline V gives CDR1 SGHDT, CDR2 YYEEEE. The CDR3 contains 16 residues. The V segment lost 4 bases and the J segment 1 base; nucleotides outside the gene matches: 7. As regards this clonotype: Its antigen remains unidentified.

RNA was extracted from whole blood without cell sorting, alongside germline DNA. Presurgery, roughly 4 milliliters of peripheral blood were collected. The V call is TRBV5-6, the J call TRBJ2-1; TRBD1 agrees at 8 bases. The sequenced material came from peripheral blood. The clonotype originates from a man aged 40-50 years with primary liver carcinoma and hepatitis B virus infection. This CDR3 is CASSRTGLRSYNEQFF. For the CDR3, the DNA is TGTGCCAGCAGCCGGACAGGGTTGCGGTCCTACAATGAGCAGTTCTTC.